This T cell receptor (beta chain) derives from a study of T cell responses to AZD1222 COVID-19 vaccine. Study results and caveats: White British ancestry dominated among donors, who included more females, and clonal diversity was possibly underestimated.

A remark on this clone: Its specificity is unknown.

This table comes from immunoSEQ multiplex PCR, and its TCRdb copy is limited to in-frame clones, with some not included. The sample consists of tens of thousands of clones, around 91% of them appearing once. The germline gives CDR1 SEHNR, CDR2 FQNEAQ (reference sequence). The CDR3 consists of 16 residues. V shed 1 base, J shed 1 base, and the junction held 5 bases outside the gene matches. The J gene is TRBJ2-3, the V gene TRBV7-9; the match to TRBD2 covers 7 bases. The specimen was peripheral blood, collected on day 0 of MenACWY control vaccination. The receptor's source is an adult in good health. CDR3 nucleotides: TGTGCCAGCAGCTTAGTGGGCGGGAGTGGCACAGATACGCAGTATTTT. It translates to CASSLVGGSGTDTQYF.